In its sample, the clone carrying this T cell receptor (beta chain) was seen a few times. Its antigen remains unidentified. The isolated RNA, all of it, was reverse transcribed, so expressed TCRB transcripts were what got sequenced. Some 4 million reads were obtained on average from naive, central memory and regulatory T cell samples. TCRdb keeps only in-frame clones here, not all; method: immunoSEQ multiplex PCR. The sample has 640,000 or so clones; around an eighth are singletons. Blood was collected once per donor into heparin, averaging around 120 mL. This sample stems from a study of beta chain features in type 1 diabetes. Whole-study results and caveats: Fewer junction insertions and more nucleotide deletions appeared in type 1 diabetes patients. Shortening that was moderate but significant affected the TCRB CDR3s of Type 1 diabetes patients in all four CD4+ subsets. A possible short-template PCR bias applies equally to patients and controls.

The clonotype comes from a man between 18 and 29 years old with type 1 diabetes. The sample consisted of naive CD4+ T cells from blood.

This CDR3 is CAWSVRAGYTDTQYF. The CDR3 nucleotides read TGTGCCTGGAGTGTACGTGCGGGGTACACAGATACGCAGTATTTT. The chain combines TRBV30 with TRBJ2-3, with D perhaps matching TRBD2 (6 bases). Germline V gene data show CDR1 as GTSNPN and CDR2 as SVGIG (reference sequence). The V gene lost 0 bases and the J gene lost 2 bases, with 12 bases spanning the gap. The CDR3 totals 15 residues. The full variable domain, with the rest looked up from reference TRBV30 and TRBJ2-3, is SQTIHQWPATLVQPVGSPLSLECTVEGTSNPNLYWYRQAAGRGLQLLFYSVGIGQISSEVPQNLSASRPQDRQFILSSKKLLLSDSGFYLCAWSVRAGYTDTQYFGPGTRLTVL.